The 3 T cell receptor gamma chains below were found in one sample sequenced in a study of gammadelta T cells in human blood. TCRdb re-called the RT-PCR reads via CATT. The sample carries 140 to 150 gamma-chain clones, around 62% recorded once. The sequencing sample was made of Vgamma9Vdelta2 gamma-delta T cells from infant blood. The receptors originated from a human donor.

By share, this clone ranks as large (0.1 to 1%). This chain uses TRGV9 with TRGJP. The CDR3 contains 16 residues. J was trimmed by 7 bases and V by 3 bases; bases with no gene match: 6. Germline loops: CDR1 GITISATS, CDR2 ISYDGTV (reference sequence). In DNA, the CDR3 is TGTGCCTTGTGGGAGAGTAAGGAGTTGGGCAAAAAAATCAAGGTATTT. It specifies CALWESKELGKKIKVF.

By share of the sample, this clone is hyperexpanded. Other DNA sequences in this specimen translate into the identical CDR3. This sequence joins TRGV9 and TRGJP. Per the germline V gene, CDR1 is GITISATS and CDR2 is ISYDGTV (reference sequence). J gave up 1 base and V 3 bases, and 3 bases lay outside the gene matches. There are 17 residues in the CDR3. This CDR3 reads CALWERGQELGKKIKVF. CDR3 sequence (DNA): TGTGCCTTGTGGGAGCGAGGGCAAGAGTTGGGCAAAAAAATCAAGGTATTT.

Points on this clone: A far larger clone is a single base away, which makes a read error likely. Other DNA sequences of this sample code for an identical CDR3. The V gene is TRGV9, the J gene TRGJP. CDR3 length: 17 residues. Germline assignment: CDR1 GITISATS and CDR2 ISYDGTV (reference sequence). The CDR3 region is CALWERGQELGKKIKVF. For the CDR3, the DNA is TGTGCCTTGTGGGAGCGAGGGCAAGAGTTGGGTAAAAAAATCAAGGTATTT.